Listed below are T cell receptor beta chains from one sample, sequenced in a study of T-cell reconstitution after alpha-beta-depleted transplantation in children. Using its own MiXCR run on the PCR reads, TCRdb lists one record per CDR3 protein. In the table there are around 440,000 distinct CDR3 sequences, 15% to 20% of which are singletons. The sample consisted of PBMCs, mostly from graft donor cells, taken 360 days after TCRalphabeta/CD19-depleted stem cell transplant. Source of these receptors: a boy under three years old who had a stem cell transplant for Wiskott-Aldrich syndrome, so the T cells may come from the graft donor. CDR3s include the opening cysteine and the closing phenylalanine or tryptophan. The D gene is left open where the match is weak. The size of a clone is reported for some rows only, either as once, few or many, or as a class for expanded clones.

d_call: TRBD2
clone_size: .
v_call: TRBV5-1
j_call: TRBJ2-2
cdr3_nt: TGCGCCAGCAGCTACCTAGCGGGGGGGCCTCGGAACACCGGGGAGCTGTTTTTT
cdr3_aa: CASSYLAGGPRNTGELFF

d_call: TRBD1
clone_size: .
v_call: TRBV11-2
j_call: TRBJ2-7
cdr3_nt: TGTGCCAGCAGCCCGGGACAGGGGCGTTCCTACGAGCAGTACTTC
cdr3_aa: CASSPGQGRSYEQYF

d_call: .
clone_size: .
v_call: TRBV18
j_call: TRBJ2-7
cdr3_nt: TGTGCCAGCTCCCCTCTTCCACGGAAGGGTTACGAGCAGTACTTC
cdr3_aa: CASSPLPRKGYEQYF

d_call: TRBD2
clone_size: .
v_call: TRBV20-1
j_call: TRBJ2-2
cdr3_nt: TGCAGTGCTAGCGGGGGGGCTGGAACCGGGGAGCTGTTTTTT
cdr3_aa: CSASGGAGTGELFF

d_call: .
clone_size: .
v_call: TRBV9
j_call: TRBJ2-1
cdr3_nt: TGTGCCAGCAGCGCCCAGCTAGCACGAACTTACAATGAGCAGTTCTTC
cdr3_aa: CASSAQLARTYNEQFF

d_call: TRBD1
clone_size: .
v_call: TRBV6-5
j_call: TRBJ2-7
cdr3_nt: TGTGCCAGCAGTTACTCCGGGGACAGGACCTACGAGCAGTACTTC
cdr3_aa: CASSYSGDRTYEQYF

d_call: .
clone_size: many
v_call: TRBV18
j_call: TRBJ2-5
cdr3_nt: TGTGCCAGCTCACCCGACACTCAGACCCAGTACTTC
cdr3_aa: CASSPDTQTQYF

d_call: .
clone_size: few
v_call: TRBV7-8
j_call: TRBJ2-1
cdr3_nt: TGTGCCAGCAGCTTAGTTTTTCTCGTCGATAATGAGCAGTTCTTC
cdr3_aa: CASSLVFLVDNEQFF

d_call: .
clone_size: many
v_call: TRBV12-3/TRBV12-4
j_call: TRBJ2-7
cdr3_nt: TGTGCCAGCAGTCCCCACTCCAGCCACGAGCAGTACTTC
cdr3_aa: CASSPHSSHEQYF

d_call: .
clone_size: .
v_call: TRBV7-9
j_call: TRBJ2-1
cdr3_nt: TGTGCCAGCAGTCCCGCGGGGGCCCAGTACAATGAGCAGTTCTTC
cdr3_aa: CASSPAGAQYNEQFF

d_call: TRBD1
clone_size: .
v_call: TRBV7-9
j_call: TRBJ2-1
cdr3_nt: TGTGCCAGCAGCCTCTCCGGGACAGGGCATTGGAATGAGCAGTTCTTC
cdr3_aa: CASSLSGTGHWNEQFF

d_call: .
clone_size: .
v_call: TRBV3-1
j_call: TRBJ2-5
cdr3_nt: TGTGCCAGCAGCCAAGTAACGGGGGAGACCCAGTACTTC
cdr3_aa: CASSQVTGETQYF

d_call: TRBD2
clone_size: .
v_call: TRBV24-1
j_call: TRBJ2-7
cdr3_nt: TGTGCCACCACCAACAGTAGGACTAGCGGTTACGAGCAGTACTTC
cdr3_aa: CATTNSRTSGYEQYF

d_call: .
clone_size: .
v_call: TRBV18
j_call: TRBJ1-4
cdr3_nt: TGTGCCAGCTCACCAGACAGCGTCAATGAAAAACTGTTTTTT
cdr3_aa: CASSPDSVNEKLFF

d_call: .
clone_size: few
v_call: TRBV7-9
j_call: TRBJ1-6
cdr3_nt: TGTGCCAGCAGCCTGGTTGGCCGGCCCCTCCACTTT
cdr3_aa: CASSLVGRPLHF

d_call: TRBD2
clone_size: few
v_call: TRBV4-3
j_call: TRBJ2-1
cdr3_nt: TGCGCCAGCAGCGCAAAGCGGGGGGCCTACAATGAGCAGTTCTTC
cdr3_aa: CASSAKRGAYNEQFF

d_call: TRBD2
clone_size: few
v_call: TRBV20-1
j_call: TRBJ2-5
cdr3_nt: TGCAGTGCTAGGAGGCTAGCGGGAGGGTCGGTAGAGACCCAGTACTTC
cdr3_aa: CSARRLAGGSVETQYF

d_call: .
clone_size: .
v_call: TRBV28
j_call: TRBJ1-5
cdr3_nt: TGTGCCAGCAGTTTCGGTTTACAGAGCAATCAGCCCCAGCATTTT
cdr3_aa: CASSFGLQSNQPQHF

d_call: .
clone_size: .
v_call: TRBV10-3
j_call: TRBJ2-7
cdr3_nt: TGTGCCATCAGTGAGCAGGGGACCTACGAGCAGTACTTC
cdr3_aa: CAISEQGTYEQYF

d_call: TRBD2
clone_size: few
v_call: TRBV4-1
j_call: TRBJ2-7
cdr3_nt: TGCGCCAGCAGCTTTTTAGAGGGAGGGGGACTAGCGGGAGTTAATATATCCTACGAGCAGTACTTC
cdr3_aa: CASSFLEGGGLAGVNISYEQYF

d_call: .
clone_size: few
v_call: TRBV2
j_call: TRBJ2-3
cdr3_nt: TGTGCCAGCCTCACCTTAGTTGCGTATTTT
cdr3_aa: CASLTLVAYF

d_call: .
clone_size: many
v_call: TRBV20-1
j_call: TRBJ2-3
cdr3_nt: TGCAGTGCTAGTTACGGCCCCGGGCAGTATTTT
cdr3_aa: CSASYGPGQYF

d_call: TRBD1
clone_size: few
v_call: TRBV6-5
j_call: TRBJ1-2
cdr3_nt: TGTGCCAGCAGTTTCCTACGGGACAGGGTTTACGGCTACACCTTC
cdr3_aa: CASSFLRDRVYGYTF

d_call: .
clone_size: .
v_call: TRBV3-1
j_call: TRBJ2-5
cdr3_nt: TGTGCCAGCAGCCAAGACCCCTTGTTGGAGGAAGAGACCCAGTACTTC
cdr3_aa: CASSQDPLLEEETQYF

d_call: .
clone_size: .
v_call: TRBV20-1
j_call: TRBJ2-3
cdr3_nt: TGCAGTGCTAGCGGGGCCACAGATACGCAGTATTTT
cdr3_aa: CSASGATDTQYF

d_call: .
clone_size: .
v_call: TRBV18
j_call: TRBJ2-5
cdr3_nt: TGTGCCAGCTCACTCCTTTGGGATCGTCAAGAGACCCAGTACTTC
cdr3_aa: CASSLLWDRQETQYF

d_call: TRBD1
clone_size: few
v_call: TRBV25-1
j_call: TRBJ2-5
cdr3_nt: TGTGCCAGCAGTGCCCCCGGGACAGGGAGCCGAGAGACCCAGTACTTC
cdr3_aa: CASSAPGTGSRETQYF

d_call: TRBD2
clone_size: many
v_call: TRBV24-1
j_call: TRBJ2-1
cdr3_nt: TGTGCCACCAGTGACCCGAGCGGGAGGGCCGGTGAGCAGTTCTTC
cdr3_aa: CATSDPSGRAGEQFF

d_call: .
clone_size: .
v_call: TRBV7-6
j_call: TRBJ2-2
cdr3_nt: TGTGCCAGCAGCTTAATAGCCCAACAGGGCCGAGGCACCGGGGAGCTGTTTTTT
cdr3_aa: CASSLIAQQGRGTGELFF

d_call: .
clone_size: few
v_call: TRBV4-1
j_call: TRBJ2-1
cdr3_nt: TGCGCCAGCAGCCCCTCGGACGGGGGCTCCTACAATGAGCAGTTCTTC
cdr3_aa: CASSPSDGGSYNEQFF

d_call: TRBD1
clone_size: .
v_call: TRBV6-2/TRBV6-3
j_call: TRBJ2-3
cdr3_nt: TGTGCCAGCACCCTAGGGACAGGAGAAACAGATACGCAGTATTTT
cdr3_aa: CASTLGTGETDTQYF

d_call: TRBD2
clone_size: few
v_call: TRBV11-2
j_call: TRBJ2-7
cdr3_nt: TGTGCCAGCAGCCGATTCCAAGCGGGAGGACGGGAGCAGTACTTC
cdr3_aa: CASSRFQAGGREQYF

d_call: TRBD1
clone_size: .
v_call: TRBV27
j_call: TRBJ2-5
cdr3_nt: TGTGCCAGCAGTTGGGGCAGGGGGCGAAGAGAGACCCAGTACTTC
cdr3_aa: CASSWGRGRRETQYF

d_call: .
clone_size: few
v_call: TRBV12-3/TRBV12-4
j_call: TRBJ2-3
cdr3_nt: TGTGCCAGCAGTTTCGCCTTACGGGGCACAGATACGCAGTATTTT
cdr3_aa: CASSFALRGTDTQYF

d_call: .
clone_size: few
v_call: TRBV11-3
j_call: TRBJ2-5
cdr3_nt: TGTGCCAGCAGCCCCCGGACTGAAGAGACCCAGTACTTC
cdr3_aa: CASSPRTEETQYF

d_call: .
clone_size: few
v_call: TRBV28
j_call: TRBJ2-7
cdr3_nt: TGTGCCAGCACCACCCTAGGCCGGGCTTTTAGCTCCTACGAGCAGTACTTC
cdr3_aa: CASTTLGRAFSSYEQYF

d_call: .
clone_size: many
v_call: TRBV18
j_call: TRBJ2-2
cdr3_nt: TGTGCCAGCTCACCTCTGCTGGGCGCGAACACCGGGGAGCTGTTTTTT
cdr3_aa: CASSPLLGANTGELFF

d_call: TRBD2
clone_size: few
v_call: TRBV10-3
j_call: TRBJ2-1
cdr3_nt: TGTGCCATCAGTGGGGGGGGTCTCCATGAGCAGTTCTTC
cdr3_aa: CAISGGGLHEQFF

d_call: .
clone_size: .
v_call: TRBV2
j_call: TRBJ2-7
cdr3_nt: TGTGCCACCGGACAGCAAGGGCCTTACGAGCAGTACTTC
cdr3_aa: CATGQQGPYEQYF

d_call: .
clone_size: few
v_call: TRBV21-1
j_call: TRBJ2-3
cdr3_nt: TGTGCCAGCAGCAAAGAGCCCTCACCGGGCATTTACACAGATACGCAGTATTTT
cdr3_aa: CASSKEPSPGIYTDTQYF

d_call: .
clone_size: .
v_call: TRBV20-1
j_call: TRBJ1-3
cdr3_nt: TGCAGTGCTAGACGTGGCTCTGGAAACACCATATATTTT
cdr3_aa: CSARRGSGNTIYF

d_call: TRBD1
clone_size: .
v_call: TRBV5-1
j_call: TRBJ2-1
cdr3_nt: TGCGCCAGCAGCTTGGAGGTACAGGGGGTCTCCTACAATGAGCAGTTCTTC
cdr3_aa: CASSLEVQGVSYNEQFF

d_call: .
clone_size: .
v_call: TRBV11-2
j_call: TRBJ2-2
cdr3_nt: TGTGCCAGCAGCTTAGTCCCCACCCCCTCTGGGACGGTGGGGGGGGAGCTGTTTTTT
cdr3_aa: CASSLVPTPSGTVGGELFF

d_call: TRBD1
clone_size: .
v_call: TRBV2
j_call: TRBJ2-5
cdr3_nt: TGTGCCAGCAGCGGGGACAGTCAAGAGACCCAGTACTTC
cdr3_aa: CASSGDSQETQYF

d_call: TRBD2
clone_size: .
v_call: TRBV6-2/TRBV6-3
j_call: TRBJ2-3
cdr3_nt: TGTGCCAGCAGACGCGGACTAGCGGGGGGCCGGAGCACAGATACGCAGTATTTT
cdr3_aa: CASRRGLAGGRSTDTQYF

d_call: TRBD2
clone_size: few
v_call: TRBV24-1
j_call: TRBJ2-1
cdr3_nt: TGTGCCACCAGTGACTCCTTTGCGGGAGGCTACAATGAGCAGTTCTTC
cdr3_aa: CATSDSFAGGYNEQFF

d_call: TRBD1
clone_size: .
v_call: TRBV2
j_call: TRBJ1-2
cdr3_nt: TGTGCCAGCAGTGCATCCGGGACAGGATATGGCTACACCTTC
cdr3_aa: CASSASGTGYGYTF